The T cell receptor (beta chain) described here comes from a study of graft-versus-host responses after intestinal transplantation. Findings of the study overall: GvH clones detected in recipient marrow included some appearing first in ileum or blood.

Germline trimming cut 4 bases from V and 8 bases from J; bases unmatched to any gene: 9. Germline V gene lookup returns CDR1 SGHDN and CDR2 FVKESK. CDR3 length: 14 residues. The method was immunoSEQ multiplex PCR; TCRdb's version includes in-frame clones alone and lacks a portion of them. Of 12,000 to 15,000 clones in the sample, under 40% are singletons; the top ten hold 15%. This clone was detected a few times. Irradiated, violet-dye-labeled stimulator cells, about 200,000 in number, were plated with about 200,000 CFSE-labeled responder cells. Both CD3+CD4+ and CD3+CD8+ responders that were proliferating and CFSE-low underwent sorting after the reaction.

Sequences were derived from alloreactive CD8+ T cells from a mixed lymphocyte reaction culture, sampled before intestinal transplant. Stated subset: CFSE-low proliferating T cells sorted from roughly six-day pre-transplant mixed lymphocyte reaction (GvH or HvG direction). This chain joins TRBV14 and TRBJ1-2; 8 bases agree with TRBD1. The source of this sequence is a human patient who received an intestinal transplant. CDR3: CASSPSLTGDGYTF. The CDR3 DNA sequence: TGTGCCAGCAGCCCTTCTCTGACAGGGGACGGCTACACCTTC. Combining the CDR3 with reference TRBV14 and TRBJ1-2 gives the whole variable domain EAGVTQFPSHSVIEKGQTVTLRCDPISGHDNLYWYRRVMGKEIKFLLHFVKESKQDESGMPNNRFLAERTGGTYSTLKVQPAELEDSGVYFCASSPSLTGDGYTFGSGTRLTVV.